The following is a T cell receptor (beta chain) sequence with its context. Trimming took 5 bases from V and 4 from J; bases not matched to a gene: 10. The germline CDR1 and CDR2 sequences are SGHTA and FQGNSA. The CDR3 covers 15 residues. This entry belongs to a study of blood T cells in healthy people across ages. A sample-barcoded 5' primer and a J-beta primer mix were used in a second PCR of roughly 6 to 11 cycles. Using its own MiXCR run on the 5' RACE reads, TCRdb lists one record per CDR3 protein. This sample yields roughly 860,000 distinct CDR3 sequences, of which under 80% are seen a single time; around a quarter belongs to the top ten.

This clonotype originated in a man between 25 and 39 years old in good health. V usage is TRBV7-2 and J usage is TRBJ1-2; 7 bases map to TRBD1. Specimen: blood. CDR3: CASSPRQGPGYGYTF. In DNA form, the CDR3 reads TGTGCCAGCAGCCCTCGACAGGGCCCCGGCTATGGCTACACCTTC.